This TCR beta chain was identified during a study of blood T cell repertoires in COVID-19. In the study overall: Spain, Italy and the United States supplied samples that represented acute and convalescent COVID-19. T cells, B-cell-depleted T cells, or PBMCs provided the cDNA or gDNA that served as material.

Seattle cases were enrolled at active infection and followed longitudinally. V was clipped by 5 bases and J by 1 base, with 11 bases between them. The CDR3 spans 14 residues. Germline-derived CDR1 and CDR2 are LGHDT and YNNKEL (reference sequence). This table comes from immunoSEQ multiplex PCR, and its TCRdb copy is limited to in-frame clones, with some not included. The repertoire has approximately 58,000 clones, 80% to 90% of them found once; the top ten carry about 30%. This clonotype was obtained from a man aged 55 to 69 with COVID-19, enrolled during active disease. Sequenced input: peripheral blood. V and J are TRBV3-1 (or the pseudogene TRBV3-2) and TRBJ1-1; D possibly corresponds to TRBD1 (6 bases). The CDR3 DNA reads as TGTGCCAGCAGCTCGAGGACAGCGAACACTGAAGCTTTCTTT. This encodes CASSSRTANTEAFF.